The rows below give T cell receptor beta chains drawn from one sample of a study of blood T cell repertoires in COVID-19. This table comes from immunoSEQ multiplex PCR, and its TCRdb copy is limited to in-frame clones, with some not included. The sample comprises tens of thousands of clones, around 80% of which are singletons, and around 15% rests with the top ten. Sequenced: peripheral blood. Every receptor here comes from a man between 65 and 80 years old with acute or convalescent COVID-19. Both conserved end residues are part of each CDR3. Each record gives: D gene, J gene, V gene, clone size, CDR3 protein, CDR3 DNA. D genes are given only for firm matches. Clone size is not always given. Where it is, it says once, few, many or a class for expanded clones.

d_gene: .
j_gene: TRBJ1-2
v_gene: TRBV4-1
abundance: .
CDR3aa: CASSQDQGGTQRGYTF
CDR3nt: TGCGCCAGCAGCCAAGATCAAGGGGGAACACAGAGGGGCTACACCTTC

d_gene: .
j_gene: TRBJ1-4
v_gene: TRBV29-1
abundance: .
CDR3aa: CSVEDTGEANEKLFF
CDR3nt: TGCAGCGTTGAAGATACGGGGGAGGCTAATGAAAAACTGTTTTTT

d_gene: .
j_gene: TRBJ1-5
v_gene: TRBV5-8
abundance: .
CDR3aa: CASSLYRAGNQPQHF
CDR3nt: TGTGCCAGCAGCTTGTATCGCGCAGGGAATCAGCCCCAGCATTTT

d_gene: .
j_gene: TRBJ1-1
v_gene: TRBV9
abundance: few
CDR3aa: CASSVGSDSDPNTEAFF
CDR3nt: TGTGCCAGCAGCGTAGGGTCAGACTCCGATCCGAACACTGAAGCTTTCTTT

d_gene: .
j_gene: TRBJ1-2
v_gene: TRBV7-2
abundance: .
CDR3aa: CASSSYGGFYGYTF
CDR3nt: TGTGCCAGCAGCTCCTACGGGGGATTCTATGGCTACACCTTC

d_gene: .
j_gene: TRBJ1-5
v_gene: TRBV4-1
abundance: .
CDR3aa: CASSQGGHQPQHF
CDR3nt: TGCGCCAGCAGCCAAGGGGGGCATCAGCCCCAGCATTTT

d_gene: TRBD1
j_gene: TRBJ1-4
v_gene: TRBV7-6
abundance: many
CDR3aa: CASSLGTGERANEKLFF
CDR3nt: TGTGCCAGCAGCTTGGGGACAGGGGAGAGAGCTAATGAAAAACTGTTTTTT

d_gene: .
j_gene: TRBJ1-6
v_gene: TRBV27
abundance: .
CDR3aa: CASSGGVPGNSPLHF
CDR3nt: TGTGCCAGCAGTGGGGGGGTCCCTGGGAATTCACCCCTCCACTTT

d_gene: TRBD1
j_gene: TRBJ2-7
v_gene: TRBV10-2
abundance: .
CDR3aa: CASSGKGQANEQYF
CDR3nt: TGCGCCAGCAGTGGGAAGGGACAGGCAAACGAGCAGTACTTC

d_gene: TRBD1
j_gene: TRBJ1-1
v_gene: TRBV5-1
abundance: .
CDR3aa: CASSGVQGANTEAFF
CDR3nt: TGCGCCAGCAGCGGGGTGCAGGGGGCCAACACTGAAGCTTTCTTT

d_gene: .
j_gene: TRBJ2-7
v_gene: TRBV6-5
abundance: .
CDR3aa: CASTRLGGASYEQYF
CDR3nt: TGTGCCAGCACTCGACTGGGGGGGGCCTCCTACGAGCAGTACTTC

d_gene: .
j_gene: TRBJ2-5
v_gene: TRBV18
abundance: few
CDR3aa: CASGGTGKETQYF
CDR3nt: TGTGCCAGCGGCGGGACGGGAAAAGAGACCCAGTACTTC

d_gene: TRBD2
j_gene: TRBJ2-3
v_gene: TRBV29-1
abundance: .
CDR3aa: CSVVTSGGTDTQYF
CDR3nt: TGCAGCGTGGTTACTAGCGGGGGGACAGATACGCAGTATTTT

d_gene: .
j_gene: TRBJ2-1
v_gene: TRBV5-1
abundance: few
CDR3aa: CASSLWGERDNEQFF
CDR3nt: TGCGCCAGCAGCTTGTGGGGGGAGAGGGACAATGAGCAGTTCTTC

d_gene: TRBD1
j_gene: TRBJ1-2
v_gene: TRBV30
abundance: .
CDR3aa: CAWRLKQGAVYGYTF
CDR3nt: TGTGCCTGGAGACTTAAACAGGGGGCGGTCTATGGCTACACCTTC

d_gene: .
j_gene: TRBJ1-2
v_gene: TRBV3-1/TRBV3-2
abundance: .
CDR3aa: CASSPVTGPYGYTF
CDR3nt: TGTGCCAGCAGCCCGGTAACAGGACCATATGGCTACACCTTC

d_gene: TRBD2
j_gene: TRBJ2-1
v_gene: TRBV4-3
abundance: .
CDR3aa: CASSRTSGGGSYNEQFF
CDR3nt: TGCGCCAGCAGCCGGACTAGCGGGGGGGGTTCCTACAATGAGCAGTTCTTC

d_gene: TRBD2
j_gene: TRBJ2-3
v_gene: TRBV7-9
abundance: .
CDR3aa: CAIPLAGRLTSTDTQYF
CDR3nt: TGTGCCATCCCACTAGCGGGGCGTCTTACTAGCACAGATACGCAGTATTTT

d_gene: .
j_gene: TRBJ1-5
v_gene: TRBV6-4
abundance: .
CDR3aa: CASSVTENQPQHF
CDR3nt: TGTGCCAGCAGTGTGACAGAGAATCAGCCCCAGCATTTT

d_gene: TRBD1
j_gene: TRBJ1-2
v_gene: TRBV7-2
abundance: few
CDR3aa: CASSLDRTGSYGYTF
CDR3nt: TGTGCCAGCAGCTTAGATCGGACAGGCTCCTATGGCTACACCTTC

d_gene: TRBD1
j_gene: TRBJ2-1
v_gene: TRBV7-2
abundance: .
CDR3aa: CASTESGTGYYNEQFF
CDR3nt: TGTGCCAGCACCGAATCCGGGACAGGGTATTACAATGAGCAGTTCTTC

d_gene: TRBD2
j_gene: TRBJ2-1
v_gene: TRBV3-1/TRBV3-2
abundance: .
CDR3aa: CASSPAVAGMNEQFF
CDR3nt: TGTGCCAGCAGCCCCGCGGTAGCGGGAATGAATGAGCAGTTCTTC

d_gene: .
j_gene: TRBJ1-3
v_gene: TRBV7-6
abundance: .
CDR3aa: CASSLAGAGNTIYF
CDR3nt: TGTGCCAGCAGCTTAGCAGGGGCTGGAAACACCATATATTTT

d_gene: .
j_gene: TRBJ2-1
v_gene: TRBV7-2
abundance: .
CDR3aa: CASSIFRRTKNNEQFF
CDR3nt: TGTGCCAGCAGTATATTCCGCAGGACAAAAAACAATGAGCAGTTCTTC

d_gene: TRBD1
j_gene: TRBJ1-5
v_gene: TRBV5-6
abundance: .
CDR3aa: CASSLAAGGLSNQPQHF
CDR3nt: TGTGCCAGCAGCTTGGCCGCAGGGGGCCTTAGCAATCAGCCCCAGCATTTT

d_gene: .
j_gene: TRBJ1-6
v_gene: TRBV4-3
abundance: .
CDR3aa: CASSQLAGEGMYNSPLHF
CDR3nt: TGCGCCAGCAGCCAGTTGGCGGGTGAGGGAATGTATAATTCACCCCTCCACTTT

d_gene: .
j_gene: TRBJ2-1
v_gene: TRBV28
abundance: .
CDR3aa: CASERTNSYNEQFF
CDR3nt: TGTGCCAGTGAAAGGACTAATTCCTACAATGAGCAGTTCTTC

d_gene: TRBD2
j_gene: TRBJ2-3
v_gene: TRBV5-1
abundance: .
CDR3aa: CASSVSGGGTDTQYF
CDR3nt: TGCGCCAGCAGCGTTAGCGGGGGCGGTACAGATACGCAGTATTTT

d_gene: .
j_gene: TRBJ1-2
v_gene: TRBV30
abundance: .
CDR3aa: CAWSTDRPYGYTF
CDR3nt: TGTGCCTGGAGTACCGACAGGCCCTATGGCTACACCTTC

d_gene: TRBD1
j_gene: TRBJ1-3
v_gene: TRBV10-3
abundance: .
CDR3aa: CAISPEGTAGNTIYF
CDR3nt: TGTGCCATCAGCCCCGAAGGGACAGCTGGAAACACCATATATTTT

d_gene: TRBD1
j_gene: TRBJ1-1
v_gene: TRBV6-5
abundance: .
CDR3aa: CASSYSGGGNTEAFF
CDR3nt: TGTGCCAGCAGTTATTCGGGAGGGGGCAACACTGAAGCTTTCTTT

d_gene: .
j_gene: TRBJ1-5
v_gene: TRBV10-3
abundance: .
CDR3aa: CAISEPRQSDTTQHF
CDR3nt: TGTGCCATCAGTGAGCCAAGACAGTCCGACACGACCCAGCATTTT

d_gene: TRBD1
j_gene: TRBJ2-2
v_gene: TRBV9
abundance: once
CDR3aa: CASSVGQGTGELFF
CDR3nt: TGTGCCAGCAGCGTAGGACAGGGCACCGGGGAGCTGTTTTTT

d_gene: .
j_gene: TRBJ1-1
v_gene: TRBV4-1
abundance: .
CDR3aa: CASSQVPQAEVSTEAFF
CDR3nt: TGCGCCAGCAGCCAAGTTCCCCAGGCGGAGGTTAGCACTGAAGCTTTCTTT

d_gene: .
j_gene: TRBJ1-3
v_gene: TRBV10-1
abundance: .
CDR3aa: CASSEDSSGNTIYF
CDR3nt: TGCGCCAGCAGTGAGGACAGCTCTGGAAACACCATATATTTT

d_gene: TRBD2
j_gene: TRBJ2-3
v_gene: TRBV7-2
abundance: .
CDR3aa: CASSRGGSGTDTQYF
CDR3nt: TGTGCCAGCAGCCGCGGGGGGTCAGGGACAGATACGCAGTATTTT

d_gene: .
j_gene: TRBJ1-2
v_gene: TRBV7-2
abundance: .
CDR3aa: CASSSPAGRRGYTF
CDR3nt: TGTGCCAGCAGCTCCCCCGCAGGTCGGAGGGGCTACACCTTC

d_gene: .
j_gene: TRBJ1-1
v_gene: TRBV12-2
abundance: .
CDR3aa: CASRLASQGGICTEAFF
CDR3nt: TGTGCAAGTCGCTTAGCGTCCCAGGGTGGTATTTGCACTGAAGCTTTCTTT

d_gene: .
j_gene: TRBJ2-5
v_gene: TRBV24-1
abundance: .
CDR3aa: CATSDADRGETQYF
CDR3nt: TGTGCCACCAGTGATGCTGACCGAGGAGAGACCCAGTACTTC

d_gene: TRBD1
j_gene: TRBJ1-5
v_gene: TRBV28
abundance: .
CDR3aa: CASSPLGGPGWGQPQHF
CDR3nt: TGTGCCAGCAGTCCCCTAGGGGGCCCGGGTTGGGGTCAGCCCCAGCATTTT

d_gene: TRBD1
j_gene: TRBJ1-2
v_gene: TRBV4-3
abundance: .
CDR3aa: CASSQDQDRGYRGYTF
CDR3nt: TGCGCCAGCAGCCAAGACCAGGACAGGGGCTATAGGGGCTACACCTTC

d_gene: TRBD1
j_gene: TRBJ1-1
v_gene: TRBV11-2
abundance: .
CDR3aa: CASSWAQGKAFF
CDR3nt: TGTGCCAGCAGCTGGGCACAGGGGAAAGCTTTCTTT

d_gene: .
j_gene: TRBJ2-7
v_gene: TRBV4-3
abundance: .
CDR3aa: CASSQDHPLRANEQYF
CDR3nt: TGCGCCAGCAGCCAAGATCACCCTTTAAGAGCGAACGAGCAGTACTTC

d_gene: TRBD1
j_gene: TRBJ2-7
v_gene: TRBV15
abundance: .
CDR3aa: CATSKDRGVYEQYF
CDR3nt: TGTGCCACCAGCAAGGACAGGGGAGTTTACGAGCAGTACTTC